This T cell receptor beta chain was documented in a study of T cells in Graves' hyperthyroidism and ophthalmopathy. The TCR beta CDR3 regions underwent amplification using RNA transcripts as the source. The TCR CDR3 was amplified in a first-round RT-PCR using the HTBI primer set. TCRdb re-derived calls from the multiplex PCR reads in MiXCR, one entry per CDR3 protein. Of about 410,000 distinct CDR3 sequences in the sample, over 12% are singletons; the top ten hold roughly an eighth. Many counts were recorded for this clonotype. Ophthalmopathy patients all had a Clinical Activity Score of at least 3, a NOSPECS grade of at least 4 and disease under 3 months old. Each diagnosis was grounded in clinical symptoms, serum thyroxine and TRAb, thyroid ultrasound, and orbital computed tomography. V lost 5 bases to trimming and J lost 2 bases, with 20 bases between them. Germline V lookup: CDR1 SGHTA, CDR2 FQGNSA. This CDR3 has 17 residues.

The sequenced sample was blood. The V gene is TRBV7-2, the J gene TRBJ2-3; D may correspond to TRBD1 or TRBD2 (5 bases each). The receptor comes from a man younger than 30 with Graves' ophthalmopathy. The CDR3 DNA follows: TGTGCCAGCAGCCCTAGCAATGGGGGATTGGACACAGATACGCAGTATTTT. The encoded protein is CASSPSNGGLDTDTQYF.